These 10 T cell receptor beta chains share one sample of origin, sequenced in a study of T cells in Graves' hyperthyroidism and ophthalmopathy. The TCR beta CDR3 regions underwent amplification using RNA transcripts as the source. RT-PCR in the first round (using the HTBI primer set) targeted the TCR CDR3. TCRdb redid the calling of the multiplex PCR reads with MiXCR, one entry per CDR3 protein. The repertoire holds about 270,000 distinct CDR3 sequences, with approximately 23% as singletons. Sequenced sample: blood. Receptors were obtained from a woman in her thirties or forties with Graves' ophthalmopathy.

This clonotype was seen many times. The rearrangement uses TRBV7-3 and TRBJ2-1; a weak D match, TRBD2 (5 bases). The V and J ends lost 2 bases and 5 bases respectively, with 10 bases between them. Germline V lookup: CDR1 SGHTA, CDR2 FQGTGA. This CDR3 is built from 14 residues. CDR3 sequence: CASSLHSGNNEQFF. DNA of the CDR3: TGTGCCAGCAGCTTACACAGCGGCAACAATGAGCAGTTCTTC.

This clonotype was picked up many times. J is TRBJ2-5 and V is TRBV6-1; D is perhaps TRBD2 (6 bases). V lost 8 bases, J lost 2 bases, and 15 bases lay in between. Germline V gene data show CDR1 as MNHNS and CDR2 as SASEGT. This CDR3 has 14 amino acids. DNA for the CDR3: TGTGCCAGCCGACTAGTCTCAATACAAGAGACCCAGTACTTC. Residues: CASRLVSIQETQYF.

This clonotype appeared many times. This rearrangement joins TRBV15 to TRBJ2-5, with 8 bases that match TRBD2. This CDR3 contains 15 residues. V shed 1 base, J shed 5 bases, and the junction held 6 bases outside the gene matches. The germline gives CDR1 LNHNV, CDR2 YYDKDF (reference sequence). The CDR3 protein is CATSRVPGGRETQYF. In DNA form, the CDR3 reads TGTGCCACCAGCAGAGTCCCGGGAGGGCGTGAGACCCAGTACTTC.

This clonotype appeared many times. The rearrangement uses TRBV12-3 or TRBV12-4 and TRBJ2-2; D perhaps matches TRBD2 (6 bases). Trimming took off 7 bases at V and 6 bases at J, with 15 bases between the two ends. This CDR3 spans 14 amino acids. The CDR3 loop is CASIPGLGAGELFF. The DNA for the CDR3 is TGTGCCAGCATCCCGGGACTGGGGGCCGGGGAGCTGTTTTTT.

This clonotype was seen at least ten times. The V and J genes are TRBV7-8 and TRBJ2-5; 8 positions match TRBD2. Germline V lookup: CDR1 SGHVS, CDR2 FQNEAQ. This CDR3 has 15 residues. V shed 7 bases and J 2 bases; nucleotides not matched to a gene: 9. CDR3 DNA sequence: TGTGCCAGCATCCAAAGCGGGGGAACACAAGAGACCCAGTACTTC. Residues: CASIQSGGTQETQYF.

CDR3 loop: CAIPSGRKDEQYF. In DNA, the CDR3 is TGTGCCATCCCTAGCGGTCGGAAGGACGAGCAGTACTTC. The chain couples TRBV6-1 to TRBJ2-7; 7 positions match TRBD2. V lost 10 bases to trimming and J lost 5 bases; unmatched junction nucleotides: 11. Germline CDR1 MNHNS, CDR2 SASEGT. This CDR3 spans 13 amino acids.

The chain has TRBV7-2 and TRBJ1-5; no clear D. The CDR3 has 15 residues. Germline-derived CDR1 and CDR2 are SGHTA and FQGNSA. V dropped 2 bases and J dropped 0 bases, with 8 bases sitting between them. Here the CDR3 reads CASSLRWNSNQPQHF. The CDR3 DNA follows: TGTGCCAGCAGCTTACGCTGGAATAGCAATCAGCCCCAGCATTTT. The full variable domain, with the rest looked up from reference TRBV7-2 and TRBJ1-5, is GAGVSQSPSNKVTEKGKDVELRCDPISGHTALYWYRQSLGQGLEFLIYFQGNSAPDKSGLPSDRFSAERTGGSVSTLTIQRTQQEDSAVYLCASSLRWNSNQPQHFGDGTRLSIL.

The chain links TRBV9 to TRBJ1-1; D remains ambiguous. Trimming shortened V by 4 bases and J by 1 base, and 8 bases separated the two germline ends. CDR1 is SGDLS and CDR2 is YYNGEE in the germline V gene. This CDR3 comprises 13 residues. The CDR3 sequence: CASSPFGNTEAFF. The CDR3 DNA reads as TGTGCCAGCAGCCCCTTCGGGAACACTGAAGCTTTCTTT.

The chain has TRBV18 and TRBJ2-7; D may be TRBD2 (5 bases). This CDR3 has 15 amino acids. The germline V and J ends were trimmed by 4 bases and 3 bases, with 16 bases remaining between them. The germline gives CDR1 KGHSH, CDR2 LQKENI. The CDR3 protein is CASSLGARTLYEQYF. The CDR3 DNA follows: TGTGCCAGCTCACTGGGAGCACGAACTCTCTACGAGCAGTACTTC.

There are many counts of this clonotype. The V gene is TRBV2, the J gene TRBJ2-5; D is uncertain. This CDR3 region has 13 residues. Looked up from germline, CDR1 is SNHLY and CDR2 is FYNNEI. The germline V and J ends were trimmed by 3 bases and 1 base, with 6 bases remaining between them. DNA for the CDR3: TGTGCCAGCAGTGATGAGCTCCAAGAGACCCAGTACTTC. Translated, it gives CASSDELQETQYF.